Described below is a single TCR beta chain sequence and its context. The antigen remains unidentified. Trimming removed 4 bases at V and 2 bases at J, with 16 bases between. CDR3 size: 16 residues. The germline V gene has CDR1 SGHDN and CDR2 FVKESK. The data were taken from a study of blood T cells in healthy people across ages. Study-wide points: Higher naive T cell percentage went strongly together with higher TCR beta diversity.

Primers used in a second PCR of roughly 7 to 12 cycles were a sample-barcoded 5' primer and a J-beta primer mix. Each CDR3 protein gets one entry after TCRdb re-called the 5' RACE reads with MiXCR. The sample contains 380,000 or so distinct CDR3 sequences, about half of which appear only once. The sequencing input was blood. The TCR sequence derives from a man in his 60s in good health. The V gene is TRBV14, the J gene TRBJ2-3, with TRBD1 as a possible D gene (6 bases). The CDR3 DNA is TGTGCCAGCAGCCTTGGGACATCACAATACACAGATACGCAGTATTTT. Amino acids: CASSLGTSQYTDTQYF.